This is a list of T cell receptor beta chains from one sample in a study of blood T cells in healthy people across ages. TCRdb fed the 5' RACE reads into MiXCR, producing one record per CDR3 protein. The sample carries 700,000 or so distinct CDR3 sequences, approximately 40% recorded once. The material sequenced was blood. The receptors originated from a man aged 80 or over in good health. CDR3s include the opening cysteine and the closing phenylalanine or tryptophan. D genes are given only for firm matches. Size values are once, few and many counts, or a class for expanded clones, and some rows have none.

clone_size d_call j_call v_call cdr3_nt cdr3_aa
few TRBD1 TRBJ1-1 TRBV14 TGTGCCAGCAGCCAAGCAGGGGGGATGAACACTGAAGCTTTCTTT CASSQAGGMNTEAFF
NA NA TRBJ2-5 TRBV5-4 TGTGCCAGCAGCAGCCGGGACCTCCTTAAGACCCAGTACTTC CASSSRDLLKTQYF
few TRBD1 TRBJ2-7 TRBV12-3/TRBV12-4 TGTGCCAGCAGAGGTTGGACAGGTGAGCAGTACTTC CASRGWTGEQYF
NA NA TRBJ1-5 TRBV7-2 TGTGCCAGCAGCTTAGCGCTAGATAGGGTGGGTCAGCCCCAGCATTTT CASSLALDRVGQPQHF
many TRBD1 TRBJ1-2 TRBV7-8 TGTGCCAGCAGCTTAGGCACCGGGACAGGGGTCTATGGCTACACCTTC CASSLGTGTGVYGYTF
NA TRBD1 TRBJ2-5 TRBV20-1 TGCAGTGCTAGAGATTCCGGATCAGGGGGCCGGAAGACCCAGTACTTC CSARDSGSGGRKTQYF
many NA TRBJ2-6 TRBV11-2 TGTGCCAGCAGCTTAGTATGGGGCGCTGGGGCCAACGTCCTGACTTTC CASSLVWGAGANVLTF
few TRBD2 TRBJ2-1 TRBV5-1 TGCGCCAGCAGCTTGGGAAATAGCGGGGGGTTGAATGAGCAGTTCTTC CASSLGNSGGLNEQFF
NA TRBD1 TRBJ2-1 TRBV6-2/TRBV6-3 TGTGCCAGCAGCTTCACAGGGGCTGCTGAGCAGTTCTTC CASSFTGAAEQFF
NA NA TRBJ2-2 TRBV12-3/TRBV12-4 TGTGCCAGCAGCGGGTCGCGCACCGGGGAGCTGTTTTTT CASSGSRTGELFF
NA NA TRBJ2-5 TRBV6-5 TGTGCCAGCAGGATCCGGGGTGAGCCCCAAGAGACCCAGTACTTC CASRIRGEPQETQYF
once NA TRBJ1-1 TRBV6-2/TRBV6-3 TGTGCCAGCAGTTCCTTGGGCCATGGGAACACTGAAGCTTTCTTT CASSSLGHGNTEAFF
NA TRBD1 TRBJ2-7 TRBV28 TGTGCCAGCACCCTGACAGGGCTCTACGAGCAGTACTTC CASTLTGLYEQYF
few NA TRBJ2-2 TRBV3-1 TGTGCCAGCAGCCAAGTTTCTAGGACGAGGTCGAACACCGGGGAGCTGTTTTTT CASSQVSRTRSNTGELFF
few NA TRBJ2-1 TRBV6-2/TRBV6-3 TGTGCCAGCACCAGAAAGGGTTTAGCCTACAATGAGCAGTTCTTC CASTRKGLAYNEQFF
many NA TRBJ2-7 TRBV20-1 TGCAGTGCTAGGGACGGGGTACGGCTCGAGCAGTACTTC CSARDGVRLEQYF
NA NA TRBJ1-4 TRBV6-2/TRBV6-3 TGTGCCAGCAGTTACTCGCGTGGGCTCGACGAAAAACTGTTTTTT CASSYSRGLDEKLFF
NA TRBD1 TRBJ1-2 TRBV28 TGTGCCAGCAGTCCCACATCGACAGGGTCTGGCTACACCTTC CASSPTSTGSGYTF
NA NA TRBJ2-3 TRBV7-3 TGTGCCACCACCGGCTTGGGCACAGATACGCAGTATTTT CATTGLGTDTQYF
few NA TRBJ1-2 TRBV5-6 TGTGCCAGCCGCGAGGGGACACCTATATTTACTAACTATGGCTACACCTTC CASREGTPIFTNYGYTF
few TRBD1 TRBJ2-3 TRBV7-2 TGTGCCAGCAGCTATACCGGGACAGGGGGCACCACAGATACGCAGTATTTT CASSYTGTGGTTDTQYF
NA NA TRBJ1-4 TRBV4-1 TGCGCCAGCAGCCAACAAACGACAGGCACTAATGAAAAACTGTTTTTT CASSQQTTGTNEKLFF
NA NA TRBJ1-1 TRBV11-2 TGTGCCAGCAGCTTCGGGGAGAGCACTGAAGCTTTCTTT CASSFGESTEAFF
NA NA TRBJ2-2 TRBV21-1 TGTGCCAGCAGCAAAGAGATCATTCCGTCGGGACAGGGGAACACCGGGGAGCTGTTTTTT CASSKEIIPSGQGNTGELFF
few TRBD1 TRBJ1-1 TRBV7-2 TGTGCCAGCAGCTTAGTCCCTGAGGGGGCGACTGAAGCTTTCTTT CASSLVPEGATEAFF
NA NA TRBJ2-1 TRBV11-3 TGTGCCAGCAGCCGAGGGACGGATTACGAGGGAAATGAGCAGTTCTTC CASSRGTDYEGNEQFF
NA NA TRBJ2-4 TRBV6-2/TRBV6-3 TGTGCCAGCAGAACAGGAGGGGCCCCCTCTTGGGAGCAGTACTTC CASRTGGAPSWEQYF
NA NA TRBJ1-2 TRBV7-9 TGTGCCAGCAGCTCCCGGACGGTTAACTATGGCTACACCTTC CASSSRTVNYGYTF
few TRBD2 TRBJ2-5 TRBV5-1 TGCGCCAGCAGTAACGATCTAGCGGGACTCTACAATGAGCAGTACTTC CASSNDLAGLYNEQYF
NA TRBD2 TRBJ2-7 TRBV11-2 TGTGCCAGCAGCCGAGGACTAGCAGGCGAGCAGTACTTC CASSRGLAGEQYF
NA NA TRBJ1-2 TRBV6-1 TGTGCCAGCAGAGCCGACGGAAACTATGGCTACACCTTC CASRADGNYGYTF
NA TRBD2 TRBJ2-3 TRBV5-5 TGTGCCAGCAGCTTGGAGGGACTAGCGGGGATCAGGGGCACAGATACGCAGTATTTT CASSLEGLAGIRGTDTQYF
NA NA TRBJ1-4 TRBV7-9 TGTGCCAGCAGTCGAATTAGTGGGAGGTTTGAAAAACTGTTTTTT CASSRISGRFEKLFF
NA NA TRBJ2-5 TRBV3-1 TGTGCCAGCAGCCAACGGACAAATACGGAGACCCAGTACTTC CASSQRTNTETQYF
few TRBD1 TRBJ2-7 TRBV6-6 TGTGCCAGCAGAACACCGGACAGGGGAGGCTACGAGCAGTACTTC CASRTPDRGGYEQYF
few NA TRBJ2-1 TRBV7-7 TGTGCCAGCAGCCCGCGGGGGCCCTATTCCTACAATGAGCAGTTCTTC CASSPRGPYSYNEQFF